This passage covers 27 T cell receptor beta chains from one sample sequenced in a study of human T cells and chemical hapten exposure. TCRdb reprocessed the RACE reads via MiXCR and lists one record per CDR3 protein. Of fewer than 300,000 distinct CDR3 sequences listed, 7.7% are singletons. Time point specified: pre-sensitization, week 0. Noted treatment: therapeutic diphenylcyclopropenone sensitization with weekly scalp DPC. Sequenced material: whole blood, taken in connection with sensitization to the hapten diphenylcyclopropenone (DPC). The receptor source for this set is a man aged 18 to 30 with alopecia areata. Some clones in this sample may be carry-over from other donors' samples.

The gene calls are TRBV20-1 and TRBJ1-2; a weak D match, TRBD1 (6 bases). Trimming cost V 5 bases and J 4 bases, with 20 bases left between them. Germline V gives CDR1 DFQATT, CDR2 SNEGSKA (reference sequence). The CDR3 spans 15 residues. The CDR3 protein is CSALSPGTPIYGYTF. As DNA, the CDR3 is TGCAGTGCTCTCTCCCCCGGGACACCTATCTATGGCTACACCTTC.

This clonotype was seen only a few times. The chain is built from TRBV24-1 and TRBJ2-3; D ambiguous. The germline V gene encodes CDR1 KGHDR and CDR2 SFDVKD. V was trimmed by 6 bases and J by 0 bases, leaving 15 bases between them. There are 16 residues in the CDR3. For the CDR3, the DNA is TGTGCCACCAGTAGTAGTTCAGCAGCTAGCACAGATACGCAGTATTTT. It specifies CATSSSSAASTDTQYF.

This clonotype was found many times. This sequence joins TRBV5-6 and TRBJ2-1; unclear D gene. Germline CDR1 SGHDT, CDR2 YYEEEE. The CDR3 runs to 16 residues. Between the trimmed V and J ends, which lost 4 bases and 0 bases, there was a span of 14 bases. The CDR3 is CASSRINRDSYNEQFF. The DNA of the CDR3 is TGTGCCAGCAGCCGGATAAACCGAGACTCCTACAATGAGCAGTTCTTC.

This clonotype occurred a few times. V is TRBV10-1 and J is TRBJ1-6, with a possible D match to TRBD1 (5 bases). Trimming cost V 4 bases and J 8 bases, with 12 bases left between them. Germline CDR1 WNHNN, CDR2 SYGVQD (reference sequence). The CDR3 length is 14 residues. CDR3 region: CASSVGPFDSPLHF. The CDR3 coding sequence is TGCGCCAGCAGTGTGGGGCCTTTCGATTCACCCCTCCACTTT.

Many counts were recorded for this clonotype. The chain uses TRBV5-6 and TRBJ2-3; D is perhaps TRBD2 (5 bases). The CDR3 totals 14 residues. V was pared by 2 bases and J by 3 bases, with 10 bases between. Germline-derived CDR1 and CDR2 are SGHDT and YYEEEE. The CDR3 protein is CASSLGRDTDTQYF. In nucleotides, the CDR3 is TGTGCCAGCAGCTTAGGACGGGATACAGATACGCAGTATTTT.

The rearrangement joins TRBV28 to TRBJ2-3, with D hard to call. V lost 2 bases and J lost 2, with 8 bases in between. CDR3 length equals 14 residues. The germline V gene encodes CDR1 MDHEN and CDR2 SYDVKM. In nucleotides, the CDR3 is TGTGCCAGCAGTTTACTGACCTTCACAGATACGCAGTATTTT. Translation gives CASSLLTFTDTQYF.

This clonotype has ten or more counts. The chain links TRBV28 to TRBJ2-3; the match to TRBD2 covers 8 bases. The CDR3 is 15 residues long. The V and J ends lost 2 bases and 2 bases, in that order; junction bases with no gene match: 3. The germline V gene encodes CDR1 MDHEN and CDR2 SYDVKM. In DNA, the CDR3 is TGTGCCAGCAGTTTAGTAGCGGGGAACACAGATACGCAGTATTTT. Translated: CASSLVAGNTDTQYF.

There are many counts of this clonotype. The rearrangement uses TRBV4-2 and TRBJ2-7; D remains unclear. V was cut by 3 bases and J by 6 bases, with 6 bases left in between. The CDR3 has 11 residues. Looked up from germline, CDR1 is LGHNA and CDR2 is YNFKEQ. The CDR3 here is CASSHPGEQYF. The CDR3 DNA follows: TGTGCCAGCAGCCATCCGGGCGAGCAGTACTTC.

This clonotype was seen more than once but under ten times. This chain connects TRBV7-3 to TRBJ2-5, with 7 bases identical to TRBD1. V lost 5 bases, J lost 4 bases, and 10 bases stayed unmatched. The CDR3 sequence is 15 residues long. Germline CDR1 reads SGHTA; CDR2 reads FQGTGA. CDR3 in DNA: TGTGCCAGCAGCCCTAACAGGGGCGGAGGAGAGACCCAGTACTTC. This translates into CASSPNRGGGETQYF.

The gene calls are TRBV11-2 and TRBJ1-1; D uncertain. The V and J ends lost 8 bases and 5 bases respectively, with 12 bases between them. The germline V gene encodes CDR1 SGHAT and CDR2 FQNNGV. The CDR3 spans 12 residues. CDR3 sequence reads: CASGPVETEAFF. The CDR3 DNA is TGTGCCAGCGGCCCCGTGGAGACTGAAGCTTTCTTT.

This clonotype was seen only a few times. The chain combines TRBV3-1 with TRBJ1-5; D is perhaps TRBD1 (5 bases). The germline CDR1 and CDR2 sequences are LGHDT and YNNKEL (reference sequence). Trimming took off 1 base at V and 3 bases at J, with 10 bases between the two ends. This CDR3 region has 15 residues. In DNA, the CDR3 is TGTGCCAGCAGCCAAGCCACAGGATTCAATCAGCCCCAGCATTTT. Translated, it gives CASSQATGFNQPQHF. Supplemented by reference TRBV3-1 and TRBJ1-5, the full variable domain reads DTAVSQTPKYLVTQMGNDKSIKCEQNLGHDTMYWYKQDSKKFLKIMFSYNNKELIINETVPNRFSPKSPDKAHLNLHINSLELGDSAVYFCASSQATGFNQPQHFGDGTRLSIL.

The genes are TRBV6-5 and TRBJ2-3; 7 nucleotides agree with TRBD2. The CDR3 runs 15 residues. Losses at the gene ends were 0 bases for V and 6 bases for J; bases not matched to a gene: 6. Per the germline V gene, CDR1 is MNHEY and CDR2 is SVGAGI. The DNA for the CDR3 is TGTGCCAGCAGTTACTCCGGGGGAGGGAGGGATACGCAGTATTTT. This translates into CASSYSGGGRDTQYF.

This clonotype was observed at least ten times. This chain uses TRBV28 with TRBJ1-2, with D perhaps matching TRBD1 (6 bases). The V end lost 11 bases, the J end lost 8 bases, and 21 bases lay between the germline ends. The CDR3 loop spans 13 amino acids. The V gene's germline CDR1 is MDHEN and CDR2 SYDVKM. CDR3 sequence (DNA): TGTGCCGAAACGGGGAGGGGGACCCACGGCTACACCTTC. Protein sequence: CAETGRGTHGYTF.

The chain couples TRBV7-9 to TRBJ2-5; D is unclear. V shed 5 bases and J shed 2 bases, with 15 bases lying between them. The CDR3 sequence is 15 residues long. The germline V gene encodes CDR1 SEHNR and CDR2 FQNEAQ (reference sequence). CDR3 amino acids: CASSLLRNLQETQYF. DNA of the CDR3: TGTGCCAGCAGCCTACTCAGGAATTTGCAAGAGACCCAGTACTTC.

The chain has TRBV5-1 and TRBJ1-1; D is ambiguous. The CDR3 loop spans 16 amino acids. Trimming took off 1 base at V and 5 bases at J, with 18 bases between the two ends. Germline CDR1 is SGHRS and CDR2 is YFSETQ. The chain's CDR3 is CASSLRALAQRTEAFF. CDR3 nucleotides: TGCGCCAGCAGCTTGAGGGCCCTTGCACAAAGGACTGAAGCTTTCTTT.

The J gene is TRBJ1-1, the V gene TRBV7-9; TRBD1 matches 7 bases. With 7 bases clipped from V and 3 bases from J, the junction kept 14 bases outside the gene matches. The CDR3 is 16 residues long. Germline assignment: CDR1 SEHNR and CDR2 FQNEAQ (reference sequence). CDR3 DNA: TGTGCCAGCACAGACAGGGAGGTCTTTACGGACACTGAAGCTTTCTTT. It specifies CASTDREVFTDTEAFF.

This chain uses TRBV4-3 with TRBJ1-4; D perhaps matches TRBD1 (6 bases). Trimming shortened V by 1 base and J by 5 bases, and 14 bases separated the two germline ends. The CDR3 is 16 amino acids. Per the germline V gene, CDR1 is LGHNA and CDR2 is YSLEER. CDR3 sequence reads: CASSQATTGGNEKLFF. CDR3 DNA sequence: TGCGCCAGCAGCCAAGCCACAACTGGGGGCAATGAAAAACTGTTTTTT.

This clonotype appeared a few times. This chain joins TRBV4-3 and TRBJ1-3; the D gene is possibly TRBD1 (5 bases). There are 16 residues in the CDR3. From germline, CDR1 is LGHNA and CDR2 YSLEER. V was cut by 0 bases and J by 5 bases, with 14 bases left in between. CDR3 in DNA: TGCGCCAGCAGCCAAGATGAGTTGGGGGAAAGAAACACCATATATTTT. As protein: CASSQDELGERNTIYF.

The chain couples TRBV24-1 to TRBJ1-2, with 9 nucleotides matching TRBD1. Germline loops: CDR1 KGHDR, CDR2 SFDVKD. The junction had 4 bases not matched to a gene; V was cut back by 5 bases and J by 7 bases. The CDR3 covers 13 residues. The DNA of the CDR3 is TGTGCCACCAGTGCACAGGGGGCACGTGGCTACACCTTC. Translation gives CATSAQGARGYTF.

This clonotype was counted only a few times. CDR3 DNA sequence: TGTGCCAGCAGGCCCGGGTTGGGCTACGAGCAGTACTTC. Its translation: CASRPGLGYEQYF. The chain uses TRBV12-3 or TRBV12-4 and TRBJ2-7; D is unclear. The V gene lost 6 bases and the J gene lost 3 bases, with 12 bases spanning the gap. The CDR3 runs to 13 residues.

The chain links TRBV11-1 to TRBJ2-2; TRBD2 agrees at 9 bases. CDR1 and CDR2 from the germline V gene are SGHAT and FQDESV (reference sequence). The CDR3 has 18 residues. J was trimmed by 0 bases and V by 3 bases; bases with no gene match: 8. CDR3 residues: CASSFVQRGAANTGELFF. CDR3 DNA: TGTGCCAGCAGCTTTGTCCAGCGGGGGGCCGCGAACACCGGGGAGCTGTTTTTT.

This chain connects TRBV11-2 to TRBJ1-3; 8 bases are shared with TRBD1. The CDR3 length is 17 residues. V was pared by 2 bases and J by 1 base, with 7 bases of the junction left unmatched. CDR1 is SGHAT, CDR2 FQNNGV, per germline. Here the CDR3 DNA reads TGTGCCAGCAGCTTATTACCGGGACAGGTATCTGGAAACACCATATATTTT. Its protein product is CASSLLPGQVSGNTIYF.

In this sample, this clonotype turned up a few times. This chain uses TRBV12-3 or TRBV12-4 with TRBJ1-4; D not resolved. V was cut by 5 bases and J by 7 bases, with 14 bases left in between. This CDR3 comprises 14 residues. CDR3 sequence reads: CASSPILEGEKLFF. The CDR3 DNA follows: TGTGCCAGCAGTCCTATCCTAGAGGGTGAAAAACTGTTTTTT.

This clonotype was recorded many times. The chain employs TRBV9 and TRBJ1-3; D is unresolved. The germline CDR1 and CDR2 sequences are SGDLS and YYNGEE. The CDR3 consists of 13 residues. The V and J ends lost 5 bases and 0 bases respectively, with 6 bases between them. CDR3 amino acids: CASRPISGNTIYF. DNA for the CDR3: TGTGCCAGCAGACCAATCTCTGGAAACACCATATATTTT.

The CDR3 sequence is CASSSYWSGANVLTF. CDR3 nucleotide sequence: TGCGCCAGCAGCTCATATTGGTCTGGGGCCAACGTCCTGACTTTC. This sequence joins TRBV5-1 and TRBJ2-6; no reliable D call. Germline V CDR1 and CDR2: SGHRS, YFSETQ. The CDR3 extends over 15 amino acids. V shed 3 bases and J shed 1 base, with 8 bases lying between them.

The chain uses TRBV3-1 and TRBJ1-6; no clear D gene. Germline lookup yields CDR1 LGHDT and CDR2 YNNKEL (reference sequence). The CDR3 totals 15 residues. V lost 2 bases and J 0 bases, leaving 5 bases between the germline ends. The CDR3 nucleotides read TGTGCCAGCAGCCAACAGACCTCCTATAATTCACCCCTCCACTTT. Translated: CASSQQTSYNSPLHF.

There are a few counts of this clonotype. This chain connects TRBV5-1 to TRBJ1-4; TRBD1 is a possible D gene (6 bases). The germline V and J ends were trimmed by 0 bases and 7 bases, with 10 bases remaining between them. The CDR3 contains 14 residues. Germline V gene lookup returns CDR1 SGHRS and CDR2 YFSETQ. The CDR3: CASSLGTGSEKLFF. CDR3 bases: TGCGCCAGCAGCTTGGGAACAGGGAGTGAAAAACTGTTTTTT.